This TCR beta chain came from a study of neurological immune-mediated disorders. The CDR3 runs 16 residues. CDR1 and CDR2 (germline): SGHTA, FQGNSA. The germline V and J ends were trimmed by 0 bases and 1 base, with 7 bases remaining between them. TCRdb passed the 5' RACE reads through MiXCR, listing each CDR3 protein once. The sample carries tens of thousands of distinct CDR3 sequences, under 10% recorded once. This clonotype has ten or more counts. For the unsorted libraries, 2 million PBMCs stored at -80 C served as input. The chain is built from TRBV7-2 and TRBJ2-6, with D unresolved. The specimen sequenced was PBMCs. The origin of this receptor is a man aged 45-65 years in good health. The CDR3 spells CASSLAKGSGANVLTF. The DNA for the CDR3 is TGTGCCAGCAGCTTAGCCAAGGGATCTGGGGCCAACGTCCTGACTTTC.